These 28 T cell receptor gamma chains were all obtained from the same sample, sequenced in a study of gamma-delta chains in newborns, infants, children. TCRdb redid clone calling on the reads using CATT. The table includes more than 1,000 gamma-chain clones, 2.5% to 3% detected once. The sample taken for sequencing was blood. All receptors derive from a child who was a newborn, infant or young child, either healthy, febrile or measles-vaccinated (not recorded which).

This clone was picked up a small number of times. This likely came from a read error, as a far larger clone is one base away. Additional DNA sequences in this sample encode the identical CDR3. DNA of the CDR3: TGTGCCTTGTGGGAGGTAATTTATAAGAAGCTCTTT. This gives the protein CALWEVIYKKLF. This chain connects TRGV9 to TRGJ1 or TRGJ2. Per the germline V gene, CDR1 is GITISATS and CDR2 is ISYDGTV (reference sequence). The CDR3 covers 12 residues.

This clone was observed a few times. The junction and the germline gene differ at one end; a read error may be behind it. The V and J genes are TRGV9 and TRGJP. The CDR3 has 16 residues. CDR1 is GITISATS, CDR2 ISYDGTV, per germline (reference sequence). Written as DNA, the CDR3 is TGTGCCTTGTGGGAGCCACGAGAGGTGGGCAAAAAAATCAAGGTATTT. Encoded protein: CALWEPREVGKKIKVF.

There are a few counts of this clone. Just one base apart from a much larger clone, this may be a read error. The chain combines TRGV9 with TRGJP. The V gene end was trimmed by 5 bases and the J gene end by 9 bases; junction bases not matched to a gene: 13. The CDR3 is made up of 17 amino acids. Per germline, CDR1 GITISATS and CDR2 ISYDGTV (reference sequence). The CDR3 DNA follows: TGTGCCTTGTGGGGACAAAGACTGGGGTTGGGCAAAAAAATCAAGGTATTT. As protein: CALWGQRLGLGKKIKVF.

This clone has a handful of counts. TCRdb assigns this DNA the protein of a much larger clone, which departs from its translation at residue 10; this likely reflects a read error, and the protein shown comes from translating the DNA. This chain's CDR3 is CATWDSHYKRLF. The CDR3 nucleotides read TGTGCCACCTGGGACAGTCATTATAAGAGACTCTTT. The chain employs TRGV3 and TRGJ1 or TRGJ2. The germline CDR1 and CDR2 sequences are VTNTFY and YDVSTARD (reference sequence). The CDR3 totals 12 residues.

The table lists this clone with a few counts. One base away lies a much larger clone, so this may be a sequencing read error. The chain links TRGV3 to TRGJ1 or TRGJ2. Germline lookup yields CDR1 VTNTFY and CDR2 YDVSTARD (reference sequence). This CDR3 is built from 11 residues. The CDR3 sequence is CAAWIYYKKLF. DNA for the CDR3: TGTGCCGCCTGGATTTATTATAAGAAACTCTTT.

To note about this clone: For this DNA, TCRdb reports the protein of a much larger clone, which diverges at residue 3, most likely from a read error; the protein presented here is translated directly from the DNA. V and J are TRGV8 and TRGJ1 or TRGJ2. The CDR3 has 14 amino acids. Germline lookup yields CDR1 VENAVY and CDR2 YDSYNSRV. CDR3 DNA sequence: TGTGCCGCCTGGGATAGAACGGTCGGATATAAGAAACTCTTT. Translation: CAAWDRTVGYKKLF.

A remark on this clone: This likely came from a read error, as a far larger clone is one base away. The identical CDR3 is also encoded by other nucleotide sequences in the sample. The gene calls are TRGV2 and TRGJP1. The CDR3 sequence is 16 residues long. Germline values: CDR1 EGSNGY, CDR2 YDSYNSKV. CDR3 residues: CATWDGPRATGWFKIF. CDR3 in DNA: TGCGCCACCTGGGACGGGCCTAGGGCCACTGGTTGGTTCAAGATATTT.

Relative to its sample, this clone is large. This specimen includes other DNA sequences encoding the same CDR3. CDR3 DNA: TGTGCCTTGTGGGAGACGCAAGAGTTGGGCAAAAAAATCAAGGTATTT. This codes for CALWETQELGKKIKVF. The chain has TRGV9 and TRGJP. In germline, CDR1 is GITISATS, CDR2 ISYDGTV (reference sequence). The V and J ends lost 3 bases and 3 bases, in that order; junction bases with no gene match: 2. The CDR3 length is 16 residues.

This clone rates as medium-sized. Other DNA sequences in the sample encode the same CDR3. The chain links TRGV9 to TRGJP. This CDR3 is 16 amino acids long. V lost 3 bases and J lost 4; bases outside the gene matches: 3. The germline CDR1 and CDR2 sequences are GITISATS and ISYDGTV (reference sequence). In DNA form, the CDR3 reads TGTGCCTTGTGGGAGACCCAAGAGTTGGGCAAAAAAATCAAGGTATTT. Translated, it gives CALWETQELGKKIKVF.

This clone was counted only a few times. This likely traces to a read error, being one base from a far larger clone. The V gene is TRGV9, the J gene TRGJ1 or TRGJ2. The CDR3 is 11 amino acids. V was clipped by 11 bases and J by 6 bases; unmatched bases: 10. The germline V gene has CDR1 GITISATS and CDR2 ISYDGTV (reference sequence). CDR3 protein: CASYSPYKKLF. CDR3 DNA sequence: TGTGCCTCGTACTCGCCTTATAAGAAACTCTTT.

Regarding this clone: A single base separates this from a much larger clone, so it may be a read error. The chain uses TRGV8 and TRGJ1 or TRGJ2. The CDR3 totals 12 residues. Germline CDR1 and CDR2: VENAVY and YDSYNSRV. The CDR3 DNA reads TGTGCCACCAGGGACTCCGCTTACAAGAAACTCTTT. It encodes CATRDSAYKKLF.

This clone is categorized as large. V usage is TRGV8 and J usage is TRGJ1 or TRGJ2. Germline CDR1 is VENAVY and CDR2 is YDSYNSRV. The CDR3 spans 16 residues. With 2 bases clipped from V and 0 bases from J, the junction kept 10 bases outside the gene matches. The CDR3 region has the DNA TGTGCCACCTGGGATATAAGCAAAGGGAATTATTATAAGAAACTCTTT. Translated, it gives CATWDISKGNYYKKLF.

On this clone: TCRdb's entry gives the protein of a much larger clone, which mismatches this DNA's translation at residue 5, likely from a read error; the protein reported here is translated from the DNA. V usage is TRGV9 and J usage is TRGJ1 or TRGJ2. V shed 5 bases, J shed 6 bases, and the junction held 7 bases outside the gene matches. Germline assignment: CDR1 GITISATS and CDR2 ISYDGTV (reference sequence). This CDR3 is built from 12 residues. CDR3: CALWGVIYKKLF. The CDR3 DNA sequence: TGTGCCTTGTGGGGGGTAATTTATAAGAAACTCTTT.

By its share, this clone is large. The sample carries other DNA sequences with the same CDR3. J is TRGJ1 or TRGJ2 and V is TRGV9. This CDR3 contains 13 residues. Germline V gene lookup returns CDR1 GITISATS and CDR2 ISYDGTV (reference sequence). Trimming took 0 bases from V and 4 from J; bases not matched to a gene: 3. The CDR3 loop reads CALWEVEYYKKLF. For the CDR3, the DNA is TGTGCCTTGTGGGAGGTGGAGTATTATAAGAAACTCTTT.

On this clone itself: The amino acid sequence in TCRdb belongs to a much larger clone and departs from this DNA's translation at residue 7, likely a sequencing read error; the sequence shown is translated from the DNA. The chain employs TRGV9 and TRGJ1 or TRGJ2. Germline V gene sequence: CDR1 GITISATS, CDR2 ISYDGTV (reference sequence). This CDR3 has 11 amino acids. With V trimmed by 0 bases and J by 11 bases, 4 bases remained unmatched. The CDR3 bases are TGTGCCTTGTGGGAGGTGCGTGAGAAACTCTTT. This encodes CALWEVREKLF.

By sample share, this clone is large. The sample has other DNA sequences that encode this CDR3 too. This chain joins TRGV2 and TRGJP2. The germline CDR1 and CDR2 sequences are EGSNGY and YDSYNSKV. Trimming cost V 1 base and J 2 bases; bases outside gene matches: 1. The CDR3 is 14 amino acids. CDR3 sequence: CATWDGSSDWIKTF. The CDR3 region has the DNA TGTGCCACCTGGGACGGAAGTAGTGATTGGATCAAGACGTTT.

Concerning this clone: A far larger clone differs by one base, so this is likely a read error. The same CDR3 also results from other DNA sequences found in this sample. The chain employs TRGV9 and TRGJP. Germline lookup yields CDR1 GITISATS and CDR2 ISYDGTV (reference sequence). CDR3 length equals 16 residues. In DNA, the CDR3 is TGTGCCCTGTGGGAGGTGGGAGAGTTGGGCAAAAAAATCAAGGTATTT. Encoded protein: CALWEVGELGKKIKVF.

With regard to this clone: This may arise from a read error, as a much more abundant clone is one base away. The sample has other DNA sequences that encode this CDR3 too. CDR3 nucleotide sequence: TGTGCCTTGTGGGAGGAAATCCCGAATTATTATAAGAAACTCTTC. It specifies CALWEEIPNYYKKLF. The rearrangement joins TRGV9 to TRGJ1 or TRGJ2. CDR3 length: 15 residues. Per germline, CDR1 GITISATS and CDR2 ISYDGTV (reference sequence).

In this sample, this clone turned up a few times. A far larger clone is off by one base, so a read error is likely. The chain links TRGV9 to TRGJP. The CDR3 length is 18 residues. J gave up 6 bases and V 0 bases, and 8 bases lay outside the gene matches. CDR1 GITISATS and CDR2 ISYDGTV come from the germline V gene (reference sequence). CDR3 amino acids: CALWEVRPLELGKKIKVF. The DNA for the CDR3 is TGTGCCTTGTGGGAGGTGCGACCTTTAGAGTTGGGCAAAAAAATCAAGGTATTT.

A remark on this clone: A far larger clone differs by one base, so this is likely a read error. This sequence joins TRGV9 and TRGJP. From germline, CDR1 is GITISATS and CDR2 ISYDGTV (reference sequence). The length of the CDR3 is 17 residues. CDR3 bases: TGTGCCTTGTGGGAGAAAAGGCAAGAGTTGAGCAAAAAAATCAAGGTATTT. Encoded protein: CALWEKRQELSKKIKVF.

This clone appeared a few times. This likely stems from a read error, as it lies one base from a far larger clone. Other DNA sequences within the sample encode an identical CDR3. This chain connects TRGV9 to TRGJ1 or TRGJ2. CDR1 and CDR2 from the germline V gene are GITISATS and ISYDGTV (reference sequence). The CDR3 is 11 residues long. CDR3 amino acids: CALWESDKKLF. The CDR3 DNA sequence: TGTGCCTTGTGGGAATCTGATAAGAAACTCTTC.

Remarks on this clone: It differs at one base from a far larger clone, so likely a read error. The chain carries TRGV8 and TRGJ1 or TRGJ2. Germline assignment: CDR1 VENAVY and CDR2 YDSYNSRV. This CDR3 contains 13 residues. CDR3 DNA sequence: TGTGCCACCCGGGATAGGCCTTATTATAAGAAACTCTTT. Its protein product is CATRDRPYYKKLF.

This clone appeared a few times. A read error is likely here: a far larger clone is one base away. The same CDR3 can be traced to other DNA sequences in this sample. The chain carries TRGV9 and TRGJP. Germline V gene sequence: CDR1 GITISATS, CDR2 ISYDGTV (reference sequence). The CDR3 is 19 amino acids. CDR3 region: CALWEVHQLQELGKKIKVF. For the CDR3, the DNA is TGTGCCTTGTGGGAGGTGCACCAACTCCAAGAGCTGGGCAAAAAAATCAAGGTATTT.

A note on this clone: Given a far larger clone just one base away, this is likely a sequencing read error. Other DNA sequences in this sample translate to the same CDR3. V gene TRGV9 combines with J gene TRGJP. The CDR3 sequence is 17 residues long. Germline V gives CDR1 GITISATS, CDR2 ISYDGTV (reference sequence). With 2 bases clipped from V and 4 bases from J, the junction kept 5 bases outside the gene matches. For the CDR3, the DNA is TGTGCCTTGTGGGAGGCGTTTCAAGAGTTGGGCAAAAAAATCAAGGTATTT. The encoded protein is CALWEAFQELGKKIKVF.

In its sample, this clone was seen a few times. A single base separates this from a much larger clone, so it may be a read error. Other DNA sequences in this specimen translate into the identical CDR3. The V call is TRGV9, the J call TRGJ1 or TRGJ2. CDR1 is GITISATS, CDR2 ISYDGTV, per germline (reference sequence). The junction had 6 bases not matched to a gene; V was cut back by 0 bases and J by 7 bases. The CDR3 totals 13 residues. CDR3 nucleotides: TGTGCCTTGTGGGAGGTGGAGTACTATAAGAAACTCTTT. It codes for CALWEVEYYKKLF.

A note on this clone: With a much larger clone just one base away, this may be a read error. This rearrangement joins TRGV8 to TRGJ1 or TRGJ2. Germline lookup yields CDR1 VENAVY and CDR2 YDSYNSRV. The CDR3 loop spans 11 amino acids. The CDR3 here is CAAWDYHKKLF. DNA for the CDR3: TGTGCCGCCTGGGATTATCATAAGAAACTCTTT.

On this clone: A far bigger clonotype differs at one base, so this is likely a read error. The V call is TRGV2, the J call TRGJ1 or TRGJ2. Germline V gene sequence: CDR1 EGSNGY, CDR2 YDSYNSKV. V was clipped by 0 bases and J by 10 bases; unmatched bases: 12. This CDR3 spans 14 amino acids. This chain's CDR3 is CATWDGPNRKKKLF. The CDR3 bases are TGTGCCACCTGGGACGGGCCGAATCGGAAGAAGAAACTCTTT.

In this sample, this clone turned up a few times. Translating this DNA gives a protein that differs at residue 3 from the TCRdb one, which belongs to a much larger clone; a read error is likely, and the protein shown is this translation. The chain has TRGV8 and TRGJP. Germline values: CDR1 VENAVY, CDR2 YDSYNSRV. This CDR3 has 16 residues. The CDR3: CAAWAQQELGKKIKVF. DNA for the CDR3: TGTGCCGCCTGGGCCCAGCAAGAGTTGGGCAAAAAAATCAAGGTATTT.